The source of this TCR beta chain is a study of blood T cell repertoires in COVID-19. Study background: T cells, B-cell-depleted T cells, or PBMCs provided the cDNA or gDNA that served as material.

This CDR3 comprises 16 residues. Between the trimmed V and J ends, which lost 0 bases and 8 bases, there was a span of 17 bases. Per the germline V gene, CDR1 is MGHRA and CDR2 is YSYEKL. Generated by immunoSEQ multiplex PCR, the TCRdb table keeps only in-frame clones and is missing some. The sample carries 150,000 or so clones, around 85% recorded once. The clonotype originates from a human donor with acute or convalescent COVID-19. The donor label of this sample is uncertain. The V call is TRBV4-1, the J call TRBJ1-5, with D possibly matching TRBD1 (5 bases). The sequencing sample was made of peripheral blood. CDR3 in DNA: TGCGCCAGCAGCCAAGAAACAACACAGGTCCTAAAGCCCCAGCATTTT. Translated, it gives CASSQETTQVLKPQHF.